Listed below are T cell receptor beta chains from one sample, sequenced in a study of blood T cell repertoires in COVID-19. Profiled with immunoSEQ multiplex PCR; TCRdb holds only in-frame clones, not every one. Of tens of thousands of clones in the sample, around nine tenths were seen once. The sequencing input was peripheral blood. These receptors were collected from a man aged 60-69 years with acute or convalescent COVID-19. Each CDR3 is given with its conserved first and last residue. The order of the fields is J gene, V gene, D gene, clone size, CDR3 DNA, CDR3 protein. A D gene is named only where the DNA matches it firmly. Size is omitted from some rows. Given values are once, few, many or a class for expanded clones.

J gene: TRBJ2-7; V gene: TRBV12-3/TRBV12-4; D gene: -; clone size: -; CDR3 DNA: TGTGCCAGCAGGACAGGATTCGAGCAGTACTTC; CDR3 protein: CASRTGFEQYF
J gene: TRBJ1-3; V gene: TRBV2; D gene: -; clone size: -; CDR3 DNA: TGTGCCAGGAGCCGGGGACTCTCTGGAAACACCATATATTTT; CDR3 protein: CARSRGLSGNTIYF
J gene: TRBJ2-2; V gene: TRBV7-7; D gene: TRBD2; clone size: medium-sized; CDR3 DNA: TGTGCTAGCAGCGCCGGGAGGCTGACTAGAAACACCGGGGAGCTGTTTTTT; CDR3 protein: CASSAGRLTRNTGELFF
J gene: TRBJ2-5; V gene: TRBV7-2; D gene: TRBD2; clone size: -; CDR3 DNA: TGTGCCAGCAGCTTGTGGACTAGCGGGGCGCAAGAGACCCAGTACTTC; CDR3 protein: CASSLWTSGAQETQYF
J gene: TRBJ1-2; V gene: TRBV10-3; D gene: -; clone size: -; CDR3 DNA: TGTGCCATCAGTCGGGGGGAAATTTACTATGGCTACACCTTC; CDR3 protein: CAISRGEIYYGYTF
J gene: TRBJ2-7; V gene: TRBV15; D gene: -; clone size: -; CDR3 DNA: TGTGCCACCAGCAGAGATAACAGGGCATACGAGCAGTACTTC; CDR3 protein: CATSRDNRAYEQYF
J gene: TRBJ1-2; V gene: TRBV6-1; D gene: TRBD1; clone size: -; CDR3 DNA: TGTGCCAGCAGTGAAGCTAGGGGGCATGATGGCTACACCTTC; CDR3 protein: CASSEARGHDGYTF
J gene: TRBJ1-2; V gene: TRBV4-2; D gene: TRBD1; clone size: few; CDR3 DNA: TGTGCCAGCAGCCAAGCCGAAGGACAGGGTAATAGTGGCTACACCTTC; CDR3 protein: CASSQAEGQGNSGYTF
J gene: TRBJ2-1; V gene: TRBV29-1; D gene: TRBD2; clone size: -; CDR3 DNA: TGCAGCGTTTACCTAAGCGGGAGCTACTACAATGAGCAGTTCTTC; CDR3 protein: CSVYLSGSYYNEQFF
J gene: TRBJ2-3; V gene: TRBV4-1; D gene: -; clone size: few; CDR3 DNA: TGCGCCAGCAGCCAAGGACTTCTCTTAGATACGCAGTATTTT; CDR3 protein: CASSQGLLLDTQYF
J gene: TRBJ1-4; V gene: TRBV3-1/TRBV3-2; D gene: TRBD1; clone size: -; CDR3 DNA: TGTGCCAGCAGCCAAACGGACAGGGGGCGCGGAAAACTGTTTTTT; CDR3 protein: CASSQTDRGRGKLFF
J gene: TRBJ1-1; V gene: TRBV27; D gene: TRBD1; clone size: -; CDR3 DNA: TGTGCCAGCAGTTGGGACAGGGGATCTGAAGCTTTCTTT; CDR3 protein: CASSWDRGSEAFF
J gene: TRBJ1-2; V gene: TRBV27; D gene: TRBD1; clone size: -; CDR3 DNA: TGTGCCAGCAGCCTCTCGTGGGACAGGAGTGACTATGGCTACACCTTC; CDR3 protein: CASSLSWDRSDYGYTF
J gene: TRBJ1-6; V gene: TRBV5-1; D gene: TRBD1; clone size: -; CDR3 DNA: TGCGCCAGCAGCGCGGGACAGGGGAACAATTCACCCCTCCACTTT; CDR3 protein: CASSAGQGNNSPLHF
J gene: TRBJ2-6; V gene: TRBV29-1; D gene: TRBD1; clone size: -; CDR3 DNA: TGCAGCGTCCTCCCCCGGGACAGGGGATCTGGGGCCAACGTCCTGACTTTC; CDR3 protein: CSVLPRDRGSGANVLTF
J gene: TRBJ1-2; V gene: TRBV28; D gene: TRBD1; clone size: -; CDR3 DNA: TGTGCCAGCAGTTTCCCTGGGACAGGGGGCGCGTACTATGGCTACACCTTC; CDR3 protein: CASSFPGTGGAYYGYTF
J gene: TRBJ2-6; V gene: TRBV5-1; D gene: -; clone size: -; CDR3 DNA: TGCGCCAGCAGCTTCCAGGGAAAAGGGGCCAACGTCCTGACTTTC; CDR3 protein: CASSFQGKGANVLTF
J gene: TRBJ2-1; V gene: TRBV2; D gene: TRBD2; clone size: -; CDR3 DNA: TGTGCCAGCAAGTCCAGCGGGAGCTACAATGAGCAGTTCTTC; CDR3 protein: CASKSSGSYNEQFF
J gene: TRBJ1-1; V gene: TRBV19; D gene: TRBD1; clone size: once; CDR3 DNA: TGTGCCAGTAGCGGGACAGGGACTGAAGCTTTCTTT; CDR3 protein: CASSGTGTEAFF
J gene: TRBJ1-1; V gene: TRBV11-2; D gene: -; clone size: -; CDR3 DNA: TGTGCCAGCAGCTTTGGCTGGAACACTGAAGCTTTCTTT; CDR3 protein: CASSFGWNTEAFF
J gene: TRBJ2-7; V gene: TRBV6-5; D gene: TRBD2; clone size: -; CDR3 DNA: TGTGCCAGCAGTTACGGAGGGATAGCGGGATTTAGCGAGCAGTACTTC; CDR3 protein: CASSYGGIAGFSEQYF
J gene: TRBJ2-5; V gene: TRBV11-2; D gene: -; clone size: -; CDR3 DNA: TGTGCCAGCAGCTTAGTGGGGGCCGGGGCACAAGAGACCCAGTACTTC; CDR3 protein: CASSLVGAGAQETQYF
J gene: TRBJ1-3; V gene: TRBV11-3; D gene: -; clone size: -; CDR3 DNA: TGTGCCAGCAGCGTCGCCCCAGGGACTGGAAACACCATATATTTT; CDR3 protein: CASSVAPGTGNTIYF
J gene: TRBJ2-2; V gene: TRBV6-5; D gene: TRBD1; clone size: -; CDR3 DNA: TGTGCCAGCAGTTACCCCGGACAGGGTGTGCTGTTTTTT; CDR3 protein: CASSYPGQGVLFF
J gene: TRBJ1-2; V gene: TRBV2; D gene: TRBD1; clone size: -; CDR3 DNA: TGTGCCAGCAGTGAAAAAGGACAGGGGTTGGGTGGCTACACCTTC; CDR3 protein: CASSEKGQGLGGYTF
J gene: TRBJ2-1; V gene: TRBV10-1; D gene: TRBD2; clone size: -; CDR3 DNA: TGCGCCAGCAGTGCGGTAGCGGGACGGGGTTCGAATGAGCAGTTCTTC; CDR3 protein: CASSAVAGRGSNEQFF
J gene: TRBJ1-2; V gene: TRBV10-3; D gene: TRBD1; clone size: -; CDR3 DNA: TGTGCCATCAGTGATACCGGGACAGGGGTCGGCGGTGGCTACACCTTC; CDR3 protein: CAISDTGTGVGGGYTF
J gene: TRBJ2-7; V gene: TRBV6-5; D gene: TRBD1; clone size: -; CDR3 DNA: TGTGCCAGCATCGGGACAGGGCACTACGAGCAGTACTTC; CDR3 protein: CASIGTGHYEQYF
J gene: TRBJ2-3; V gene: TRBV6-2/TRBV6-3; D gene: TRBD2; clone size: -; CDR3 DNA: TGTGCCAGCAGTTCGGAGCGGGGGGGCCGTCTTCCAGATACGCAGTATTTT; CDR3 protein: CASSSERGGRLPDTQYF
J gene: TRBJ2-3; V gene: TRBV4-3; D gene: TRBD2; clone size: -; CDR3 DNA: TGCGCCAGCAGCCAATCGGCCAGCGGGGCCCCTGATACGCAGTATTTT; CDR3 protein: CASSQSASGAPDTQYF
J gene: TRBJ2-3; V gene: TRBV5-1; D gene: TRBD2; clone size: -; CDR3 DNA: TGCGCCAGCAGCTCCGGACTAGCGGGACCAGATACGCAGTATTTT; CDR3 protein: CASSSGLAGPDTQYF
J gene: TRBJ2-5; V gene: TRBV5-4; D gene: -; clone size: -; CDR3 DNA: TGTGCCAGCAGCCTGGACAGCGCGGGAGAGACCCAGTACTTC; CDR3 protein: CASSLDSAGETQYF
J gene: TRBJ1-2; V gene: TRBV4-2; D gene: -; clone size: -; CDR3 DNA: TGTGCCAGCAGCCAAGAGGCCTACTATGGCTACACCTTC; CDR3 protein: CASSQEAYYGYTF
J gene: TRBJ1-5; V gene: TRBV19; D gene: TRBD1; clone size: -; CDR3 DNA: TGTGCCAGTAGTGGGACAGGAAATCAGCCCCAGCATTTT; CDR3 protein: CASSGTGNQPQHF
J gene: TRBJ2-1; V gene: TRBV6-2/TRBV6-3; D gene: TRBD1; clone size: once; CDR3 DNA: TGTGCCAGCAGTTACTCGGCAGGGGGCTATTGGGGTGAGCAGTTCTTC; CDR3 protein: CASSYSAGGYWGEQFF
J gene: TRBJ2-1; V gene: TRBV19; D gene: TRBD2; clone size: -; CDR3 DNA: TGTGCCAGTATCAGAGGGCCGGGAGGGTCCTACAATGAGCAGTTCTTC; CDR3 protein: CASIRGPGGSYNEQFF
J gene: TRBJ2-3; V gene: TRBV24-1; D gene: -; clone size: -; CDR3 DNA: TGTGCCACCAACCCCCCAGGGATTAGCACAGATACGCAGTATTTT; CDR3 protein: CATNPPGISTDTQYF
J gene: TRBJ1-3; V gene: TRBV2; D gene: -; clone size: -; CDR3 DNA: TGTGCCAGCAGTGAAGCAAGGGGGGGAAACACCATATATTTT; CDR3 protein: CASSEARGGNTIYF
J gene: TRBJ2-7; V gene: TRBV18; D gene: TRBD1; clone size: -; CDR3 DNA: TGTGCCAGCTCACCACCCCGGACAGGGACCTCCTACGAGCAGTACTTC; CDR3 protein: CASSPPRTGTSYEQYF
J gene: TRBJ1-1; V gene: TRBV13; D gene: -; clone size: -; CDR3 DNA: TGTGCCAGCAGCCCCAGACGGGAGAACACTGAAGCTTTCTTT; CDR3 protein: CASSPRRENTEAFF
J gene: TRBJ2-6; V gene: TRBV1; D gene: -; clone size: -; CDR3 DNA: -; CDR3 protein: CTSSQAVAGGSGANVLTF
J gene: TRBJ2-3; V gene: TRBV7-8; D gene: -; clone size: -; CDR3 DNA: TGTGCCAGCAGCTTATCTGAGGATACGCAGTATTTT; CDR3 protein: CASSLSEDTQYF
J gene: TRBJ2-7; V gene: TRBV27; D gene: -; clone size: -; CDR3 DNA: TGTGCCAGCAGTTTCGGGATGACCTACGAGCAGTACTTC; CDR3 protein: CASSFGMTYEQYF
J gene: TRBJ1-1; V gene: TRBV27; D gene: TRBD1; clone size: -; CDR3 DNA: TGTGCCAGCAGAAATCCGGGACAGTTGGCTTTCTTT; CDR3 protein: CASRNPGQLAFF
J gene: TRBJ2-7; V gene: TRBV23-1; D gene: -; clone size: -; CDR3 DNA: TGCGCCAGCAGTCCCAGGGACAAGACCTACGAGCAGTACTTC; CDR3 protein: CASSPRDKTYEQYF
J gene: TRBJ1-3; V gene: TRBV5-1; D gene: TRBD1; clone size: -; CDR3 DNA: TGCGCCAGCAGCACCAATTCAGGGGGCTCTGGAAACACCATATATTTT; CDR3 protein: CASSTNSGGSGNTIYF
J gene: TRBJ1-1; V gene: TRBV2; D gene: -; clone size: -; CDR3 DNA: TGTGCCAGCGGGGGGAGGGGCTTGAACACTGAAGCTTTCTTT; CDR3 protein: CASGGRGLNTEAFF
J gene: TRBJ1-5; V gene: TRBV5-6; D gene: TRBD1; clone size: once; CDR3 DNA: TGTGCCAGCAGATTGGGGACAGGAACCAATCAGCCCCAGCATTTT; CDR3 protein: CASRLGTGTNQPQHF
J gene: TRBJ2-7; V gene: TRBV7-9; D gene: TRBD1; clone size: -; CDR3 DNA: TGTGCCAGCAGCCCCGGGACAGGGGGATCCTACGAGCAGTACTTC; CDR3 protein: CASSPGTGGSYEQYF
J gene: TRBJ2-3; V gene: TRBV6-4; D gene: TRBD2; clone size: -; CDR3 DNA: TGTGCCAGCAGTGCAGCGGGAGTAGGCGCAGATACGCAGTATTTT; CDR3 protein: CASSAAGVGADTQYF
J gene: TRBJ1-1; V gene: TRBV5-1; D gene: -; clone size: -; CDR3 DNA: TGCGCCAGCAGCTTCATGGGGGCGGCGAACACTGAAGCTTTCTTT; CDR3 protein: CASSFMGAANTEAFF
J gene: TRBJ1-4; V gene: TRBV6-1; D gene: -; clone size: -; CDR3 DNA: TGTGCCAGCAGTGGGGCACAGACAGCCTGGCGGGAAAAACTGTTTTTT; CDR3 protein: CASSGAQTAWREKLFF
J gene: TRBJ2-7; V gene: TRBV3-1/TRBV3-2; D gene: -; clone size: -; CDR3 DNA: TGTGCCAGCAGCCAAGATTCGTCGGGGGTCCTCTACGAGCAGTACTTC; CDR3 protein: CASSQDSSGVLYEQYF
J gene: TRBJ2-4; V gene: TRBV28; D gene: TRBD2; clone size: -; CDR3 DNA: TGTGCCAGCAGTTTATGGGGGACTAGCGGAGCCAAAAACATTCAGTACTTC; CDR3 protein: CASSLWGTSGAKNIQYF
J gene: TRBJ1-5; V gene: TRBV19; D gene: -; clone size: few; CDR3 DNA: TGTGCCAGTAGTACCCTCCTAGGGGTTGGCAATCAGCCCCAGCATTTT; CDR3 protein: CASSTLLGVGNQPQHF
J gene: TRBJ1-3; V gene: TRBV6-5; D gene: TRBD1; clone size: -; CDR3 DNA: TGTGCCAGCAAACAGGGGGAAGGCTCTGGAAACACCATATATTTT; CDR3 protein: CASKQGEGSGNTIYF
J gene: TRBJ1-4; V gene: TRBV4-3; D gene: -; clone size: -; CDR3 DNA: TGCGCCAGCAGCCAAGATAGTTCAGGGGTTTTTGAAAAACTGTTTTTT; CDR3 protein: CASSQDSSGVFEKLFF